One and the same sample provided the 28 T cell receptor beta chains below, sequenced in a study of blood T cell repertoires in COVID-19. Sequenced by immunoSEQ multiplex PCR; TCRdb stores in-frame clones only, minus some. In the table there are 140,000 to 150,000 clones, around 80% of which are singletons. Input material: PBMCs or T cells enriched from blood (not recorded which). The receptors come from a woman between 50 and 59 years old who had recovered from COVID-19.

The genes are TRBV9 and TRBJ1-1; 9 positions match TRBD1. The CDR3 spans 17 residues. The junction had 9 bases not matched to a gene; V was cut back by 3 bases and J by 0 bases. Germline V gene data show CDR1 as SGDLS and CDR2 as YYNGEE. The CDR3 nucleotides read TGTGCCAGCAGCGGCGGACAGGGGAACTTAATGAACACTGAAGCTTTCTTT. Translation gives CASSGGQGNLMNTEAFF.

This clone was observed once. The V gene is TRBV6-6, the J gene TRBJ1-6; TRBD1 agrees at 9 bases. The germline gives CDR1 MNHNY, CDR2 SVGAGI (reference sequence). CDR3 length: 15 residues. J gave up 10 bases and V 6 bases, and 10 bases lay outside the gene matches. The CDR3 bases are TGTGCCAGCAGCCCCGGGACAGGGAGAAGATCACCCCTCCACTTT. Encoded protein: CASSPGTGRRSPLHF.

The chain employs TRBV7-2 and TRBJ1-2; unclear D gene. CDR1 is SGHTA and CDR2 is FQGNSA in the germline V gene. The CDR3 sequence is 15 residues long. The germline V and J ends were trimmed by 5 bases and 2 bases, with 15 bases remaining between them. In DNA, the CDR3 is TGTGCCAGCAGCCCAAGACAAGTTCTGAACTATGGCTACACCTTC. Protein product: CASSPRQVLNYGYTF. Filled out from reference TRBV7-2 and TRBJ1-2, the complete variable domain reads GAGVSQSPSNKVTEKGKDVELRCDPISGHTALYWYRQSLGQGLEFLIYFQGNSAPDKSGLPSDRFSAERTGGSVSTLTIQRTQQEDSAVYLCASSPRQVLNYGYTFGSGTRLTVV.

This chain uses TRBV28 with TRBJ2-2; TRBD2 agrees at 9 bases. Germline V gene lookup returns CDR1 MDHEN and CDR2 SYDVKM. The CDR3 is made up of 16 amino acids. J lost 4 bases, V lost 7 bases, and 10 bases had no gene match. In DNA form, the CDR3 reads TGTGCCAGCAAGTCCCACGGACTAGCGAGCACCGGGGAGCTGTTTTTT. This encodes CASKSHGLASTGELFF.

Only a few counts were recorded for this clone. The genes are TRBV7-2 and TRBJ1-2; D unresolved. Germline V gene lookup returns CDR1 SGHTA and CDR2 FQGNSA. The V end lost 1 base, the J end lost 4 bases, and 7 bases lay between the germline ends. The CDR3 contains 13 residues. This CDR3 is CASSLGSSYGYTF. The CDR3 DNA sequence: TGTGCCAGCAGCTTAGGTTCCAGCTATGGCTACACCTTC.

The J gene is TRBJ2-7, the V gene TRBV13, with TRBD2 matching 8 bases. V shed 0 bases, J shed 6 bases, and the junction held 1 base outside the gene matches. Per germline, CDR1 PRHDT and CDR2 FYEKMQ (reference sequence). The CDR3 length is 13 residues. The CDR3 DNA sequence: TGTGCCAGCAGCTTAGGGCTAGCGGGCGAGCAGTACGTC. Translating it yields CASSLGLAGEQYV.

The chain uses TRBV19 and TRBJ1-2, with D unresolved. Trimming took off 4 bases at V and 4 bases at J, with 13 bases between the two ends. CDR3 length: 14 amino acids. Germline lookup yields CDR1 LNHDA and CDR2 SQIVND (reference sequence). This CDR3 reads CASSTGAASYGYTF. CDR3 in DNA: TGTGCCAGTAGTACTGGCGCCGCTAGCTATGGCTACACCTTC.

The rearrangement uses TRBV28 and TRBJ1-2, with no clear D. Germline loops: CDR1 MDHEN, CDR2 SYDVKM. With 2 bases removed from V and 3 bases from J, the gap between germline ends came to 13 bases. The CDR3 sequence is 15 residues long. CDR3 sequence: CASSLRWQSDYGYTF. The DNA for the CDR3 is TGTGCCAGCAGTTTAAGGTGGCAGAGCGACTATGGCTACACCTTC.

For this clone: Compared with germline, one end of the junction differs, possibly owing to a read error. In DNA, the CDR3 is TGTGCCAGCTCGCCACTCCCCCGACAGTTCTCTGGAAACACCATATATTTT. Its protein product is CASSPLPRQFSGNTIYF. The chain carries TRBV18 and TRBJ1-3; weak D call: TRBD1 (5 bases). CDR1 KGHSH and CDR2 LQKENI come from the germline V gene. The CDR3 is 17 residues long.

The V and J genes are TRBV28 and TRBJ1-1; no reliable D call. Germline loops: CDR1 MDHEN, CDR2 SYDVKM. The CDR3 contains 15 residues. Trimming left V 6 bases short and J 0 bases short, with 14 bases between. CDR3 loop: CASSLQQNLNTEAFF. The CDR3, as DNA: TGTGCCAGCAGCCTCCAACAGAACCTGAACACTGAAGCTTTCTTT.

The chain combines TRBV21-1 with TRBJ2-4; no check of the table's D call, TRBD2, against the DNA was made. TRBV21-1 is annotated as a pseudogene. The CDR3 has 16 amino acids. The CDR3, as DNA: TGTGCCAGCAGCACGGAGCGAGCGATAGCCAAAAACATTCAGTACTTC. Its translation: CASSTERAIAKNIQYF.

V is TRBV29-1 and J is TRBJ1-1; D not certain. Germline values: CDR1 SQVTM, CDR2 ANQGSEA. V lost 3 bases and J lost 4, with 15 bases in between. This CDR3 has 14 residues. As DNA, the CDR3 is TGCAGCGTTGATGGCCTGCGGCTGGGCACTGAAGCTTTCTTT. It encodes CSVDGLRLGTEAFF.

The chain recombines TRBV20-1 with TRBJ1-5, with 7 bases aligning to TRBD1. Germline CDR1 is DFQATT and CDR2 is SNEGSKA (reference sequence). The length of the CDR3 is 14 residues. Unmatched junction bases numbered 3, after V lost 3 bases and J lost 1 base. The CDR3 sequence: CSASEGASNQPQHF. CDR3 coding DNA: TGCAGTGCTAGTGAGGGGGCCAGCAATCAGCCCCAGCATTTT.

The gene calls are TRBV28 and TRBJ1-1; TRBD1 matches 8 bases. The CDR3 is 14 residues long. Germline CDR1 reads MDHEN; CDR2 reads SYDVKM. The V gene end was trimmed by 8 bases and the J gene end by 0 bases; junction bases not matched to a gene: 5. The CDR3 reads CASFRDRMNTEAFF. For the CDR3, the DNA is TGTGCCAGCTTCCGGGACAGGATGAACACTGAAGCTTTCTTT.

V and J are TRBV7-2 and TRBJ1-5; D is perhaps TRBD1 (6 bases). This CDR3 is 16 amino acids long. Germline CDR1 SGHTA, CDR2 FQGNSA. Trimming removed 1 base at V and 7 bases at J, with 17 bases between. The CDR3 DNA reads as TGTGCCAGCAGCTTAGAACAAGGGACATTAAGGCAGCCCCAGCATTTT. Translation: CASSLEQGTLRQPQHF. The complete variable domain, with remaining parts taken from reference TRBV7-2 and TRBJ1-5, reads GAGVSQSPSNKVTEKGKDVELRCDPISGHTALYWYRQSLGQGLEFLIYFQGNSAPDKSGLPSDRFSAERTGGSVSTLTIQRTQQEDSAVYLCASSLEQGTLRQPQHFGDGTRLSIL.

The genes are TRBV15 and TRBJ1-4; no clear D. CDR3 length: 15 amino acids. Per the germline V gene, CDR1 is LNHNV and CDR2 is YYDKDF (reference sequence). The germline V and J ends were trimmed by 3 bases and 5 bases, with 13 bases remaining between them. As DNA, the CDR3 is TGTGCCACCAGCAGCGCCCCCGCCGGGAATGAAAAACTGTTTTTT. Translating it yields CATSSAPAGNEKLFF.

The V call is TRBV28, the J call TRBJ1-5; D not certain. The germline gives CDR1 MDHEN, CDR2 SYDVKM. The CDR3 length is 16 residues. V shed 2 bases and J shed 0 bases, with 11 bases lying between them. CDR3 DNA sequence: TGTGCCAGCAGTTTACCCGGGGTGGGTAGCAATCAGCCCCAGCATTTT. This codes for CASSLPGVGSNQPQHF. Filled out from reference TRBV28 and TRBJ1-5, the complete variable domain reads DVKVTQSSRYLVKRTGEKVFLECVQDMDHENMFWYRQDPGLGLRLIYFSYDVKMKEKGDIPEGYSVSREKKERFSLILESASTNQTSMYLCASSLPGVGSNQPQHFGDGTRLSIL.

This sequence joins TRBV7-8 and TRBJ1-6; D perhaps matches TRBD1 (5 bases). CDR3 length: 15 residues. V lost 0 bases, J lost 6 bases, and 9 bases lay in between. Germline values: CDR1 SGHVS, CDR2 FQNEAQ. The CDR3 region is CASSLAETANSPLHF. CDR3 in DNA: TGTGCCAGCAGCTTAGCCGAGACAGCTAATTCACCCCTCCACTTT.

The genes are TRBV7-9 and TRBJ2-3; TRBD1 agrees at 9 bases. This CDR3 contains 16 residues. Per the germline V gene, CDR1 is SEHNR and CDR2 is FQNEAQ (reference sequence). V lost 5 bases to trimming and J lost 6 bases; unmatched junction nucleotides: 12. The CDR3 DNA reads TGTGCCAGCAGCCCATTAGACAGGGGGATTGGGGATACGCAGTATTTT. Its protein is CASSPLDRGIGDTQYF.

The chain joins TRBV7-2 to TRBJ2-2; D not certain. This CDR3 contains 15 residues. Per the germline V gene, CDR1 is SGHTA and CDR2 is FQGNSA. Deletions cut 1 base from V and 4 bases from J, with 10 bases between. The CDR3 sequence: CASSLGALLTGELFF. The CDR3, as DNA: TGTGCCAGCAGCTTAGGGGCTCTTCTCACCGGGGAGCTGTTTTTT.

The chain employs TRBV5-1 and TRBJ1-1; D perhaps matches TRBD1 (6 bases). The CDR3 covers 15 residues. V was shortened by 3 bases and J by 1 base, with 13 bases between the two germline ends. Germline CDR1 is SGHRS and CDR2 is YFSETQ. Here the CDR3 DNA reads TGCGCCAGCAGCTGGACCGGGACACGGAACACTGAAGCTTTCTTT. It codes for CASSWTGTRNTEAFF.

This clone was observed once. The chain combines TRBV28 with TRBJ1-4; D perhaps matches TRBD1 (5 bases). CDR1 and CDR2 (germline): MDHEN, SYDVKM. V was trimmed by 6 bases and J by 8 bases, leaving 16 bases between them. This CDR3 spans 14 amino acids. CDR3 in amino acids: CASRTPGGVEKLFF. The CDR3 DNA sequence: TGTGCCAGCAGGACCCCCGGGGGTGTCGAAAAACTGTTTTTT.

DNA of the CDR3: TGTGCCAGCAGCCCTGACAGGTCCGAGACCCAGTACTTC. It yields the protein CASSPDRSETQYF. V usage is TRBV14 and J usage is TRBJ2-5; a possible D gene is TRBD1 (6 bases). The CDR3 sequence is 13 residues long. The germline V and J ends were trimmed by 4 bases and 5 bases, with 11 bases remaining between them. Germline loops: CDR1 SGHDN, CDR2 FVKESK.

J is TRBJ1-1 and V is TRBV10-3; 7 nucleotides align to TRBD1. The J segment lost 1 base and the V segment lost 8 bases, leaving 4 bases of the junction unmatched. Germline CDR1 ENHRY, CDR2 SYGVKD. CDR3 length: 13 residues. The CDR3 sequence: CAIRDSSNTEAFF. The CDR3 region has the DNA TGTGCCATCCGGGACAGCTCGAACACTGAAGCTTTCTTT.

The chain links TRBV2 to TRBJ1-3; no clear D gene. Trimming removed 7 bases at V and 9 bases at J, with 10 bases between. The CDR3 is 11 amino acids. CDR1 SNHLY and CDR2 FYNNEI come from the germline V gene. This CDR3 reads CASTQGGTIYF. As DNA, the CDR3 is TGTGCCAGCACCCAAGGAGGCACCATATATTTT. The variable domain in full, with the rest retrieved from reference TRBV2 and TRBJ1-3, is EPEVTQTPSHQVTQMGQEVILRCVPISNHLYFYWYRQILGQKVEFLVSFYNNEISEKSEIFDDQFSVERPDGSNFTLKIRSTKLEDSAMYFCASTQGGTIYFGEGSWLTVV.

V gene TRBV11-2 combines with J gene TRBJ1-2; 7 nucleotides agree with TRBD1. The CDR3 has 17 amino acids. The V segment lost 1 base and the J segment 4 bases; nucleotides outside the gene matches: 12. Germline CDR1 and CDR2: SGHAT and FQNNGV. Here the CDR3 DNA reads TGTGCCAGCAGCTTAGGGCCATGGGACAGATCATCCTATGGCTACACCTTC. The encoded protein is CASSLGPWDRSSYGYTF.

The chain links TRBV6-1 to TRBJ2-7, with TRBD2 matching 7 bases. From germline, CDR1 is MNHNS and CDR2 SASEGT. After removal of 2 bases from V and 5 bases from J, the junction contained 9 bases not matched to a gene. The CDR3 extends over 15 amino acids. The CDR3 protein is CASSELGGGRNEQYV. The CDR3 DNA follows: TGTGCCAGCAGTGAATTGGGGGGAGGGAGGAACGAGCAGTACGTC.

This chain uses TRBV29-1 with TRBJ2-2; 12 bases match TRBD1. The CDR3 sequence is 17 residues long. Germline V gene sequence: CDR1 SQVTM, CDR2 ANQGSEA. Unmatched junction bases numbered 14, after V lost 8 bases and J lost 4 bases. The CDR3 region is CSMTTGTGGTSTGELFF. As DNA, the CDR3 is TGCAGCATGACGACCGGGACAGGGGGCACGAGCACCGGGGAGCTGTTTTTT.